The 16 T cell receptor beta chains below all came from one sample that was sequenced in a study of cytomegalovirus exposure and HLA in healthy donors. Assay: immunoSEQ multiplex PCR; the TCRdb copy retains only in-frame clones and omits some. The data contain about 56,000 clones, 80% to 90% of them singletons. The specimen sequenced was PBMCs. Receptors originate from a woman between 18 and 30 years old in good health and CMV-seronegative.

This clone was detected only a few times. The chain couples TRBV29-1 to TRBJ2-7, with TRBD2 identical over 8 bases. Germline lookup yields CDR1 SQVTM and CDR2 ANQGSEA. The CDR3 length is 16 residues. The CDR3 sequence: CRRGAKGLNCSYEQYF. Here the CDR3 DNA reads TGCAGGCGGGGGGCCAAGGGGCTGAACTGCTCCTACGAGCAGTACTTC.

This chain uses TRBV12-5 with TRBJ2-7; the D is unclear. Per the germline V gene, CDR1 is LGHNT and CDR2 is FRNRAP. The CDR3 sequence is 14 residues long. Trimming took off 7 bases at V and 2 bases at J, with 15 bases between the two ends. As DNA, the CDR3 is TGTGCTAGTGTCCCGATTGACGGAGCCTACGAGCAGTACTTC. It codes for CASVPIDGAYEQYF.

The chain uses TRBV9 and TRBJ1-1; TRBD1 matches at 8 bases. The trim removed 2 bases at V and 1 base at J, leaving 4 bases unmatched. Germline V lookup: CDR1 SGDLS, CDR2 YYNGEE. The CDR3 spans 15 residues. The CDR3 DNA follows: TGTGCCAGCAGCGTTTCCGGGACAGGGAACACTGAAGCTTTCTTT. This sequence encodes CASSVSGTGNTEAFF.

The chain couples TRBV14 to TRBJ1-2, with D uncertain. Germline V gene data show CDR1 as SGHDN and CDR2 as FVKESK. CDR3 length: 16 amino acids. Trimming took 4 bases from V and 0 from J, leaving 15 bases between them. CDR3 in amino acids: CASSPARQRANYGYTF. CDR3 in DNA: TGTGCCAGCAGCCCCGCCCGCCAAAGAGCTAACTATGGCTACACCTTC.

The chain has TRBV5-6 and TRBJ1-2; D gene ambiguous. Germline V CDR1 and CDR2: SGHDT, YYEEEE. The length of the CDR3 is 15 residues. The V end lost 5 bases, the J end lost 8 bases, and 22 bases lay between the germline ends. The CDR3 loop reads CASSWRQSSLSGYTF. The CDR3 nucleotides read TGTGCCAGCAGTTGGAGGCAGAGTTCTCTATCCGGCTACACCTTC.

The V gene is TRBV7-9, the J gene TRBJ2-7; TRBD2 matches 8 bases. CDR3 length: 15 amino acids. The V segment lost 1 base and the J segment 4 bases; nucleotides outside the gene matches: 6. Per germline, CDR1 SEHNR and CDR2 FQNEAQ (reference sequence). Written as DNA, the CDR3 is TGTGCCAGCAGCTTAGGTGGGACTAGAAATTACGAGCAGTACTTC. It specifies CASSLGGTRNYEQYF.

The V gene is TRBV11-3, the J gene TRBJ2-1, with 11 bases identical to TRBD2. The V gene's germline CDR1 is SGHNT and CDR2 YENEEA. The CDR3 runs to 14 residues. Trimming at V came to 4 bases and at J to 8 bases, leaving 4 bases not matched to a gene. The CDR3 region is CASSSGTSGDEQFF. The CDR3 bases are TGTGCCAGCAGCTCCGGGACTAGCGGCGATGAGCAGTTCTTC.

The table lists this clone with a count of one. The chain couples TRBV11-2 to TRBJ2-1; possible D gene TRBD2, 5 bases. Deletions cut 5 bases from V and 5 bases from J, with 16 bases between. The germline CDR1 and CDR2 sequences are SGHAT and FQNNGV. The CDR3 runs 15 residues. Written as DNA, the CDR3 is TGTGCCAGCAGCCCCGCCGGGAAAAGAAACAATGAGCAGTTCTTC. It encodes CASSPAGKRNNEQFF.

This CDR3 reads CASSPPHGRTEAFF. The CDR3, as DNA: TGTGCCAGCAGCCCCCCTCATGGGAGGACTGAAGCTTTCTTT. V and J are TRBV2 and TRBJ1-1; D is undetermined. The V end was cut by 6 bases, the J end by 5 bases, with 16 bases between. CDR1 SNHLY and CDR2 FYNNEI come from the germline V gene. This CDR3 is built from 14 residues.

The chain is built from TRBV5-4 and TRBJ1-1; tentative D call: TRBD1 (6 bases). This CDR3 spans 15 amino acids. Germline CDR1 SGHNT, CDR2 YYREEE (reference sequence). V was pared by 0 bases and J by 4 bases, with 13 bases between. CDR3 sequence reads: CASSLAAGEGTEAFF. The CDR3 DNA reads TGTGCCAGCAGCTTGGCGGCAGGGGAAGGCACTGAAGCTTTCTTT.

The chain has TRBV5-1 and TRBJ1-2; D is perhaps TRBD1 (6 bases). This CDR3 has 14 amino acids. Germline-derived CDR1 and CDR2 are SGHRS and YFSETQ. V dropped 0 bases and J dropped 8 bases, with 14 bases sitting between them. The CDR3 coding sequence is TGCGCCAGCAGCTTGGATTCGGGGGGCACGGGCTACACCTTC. Translated: CASSLDSGGTGYTF.

This clone was detected only a few times. This chain links TRBV30 with TRBJ1-2; D perhaps matches TRBD1 (6 bases). CDR1 is GTSNPN, CDR2 SVGIG, per germline (reference sequence). V lost 2 bases, J lost 4 bases, and 17 bases lay in between. The CDR3 extends over 15 amino acids. The CDR3 region has the DNA TGTGCCTGGAGTAGGGGGACCCCCGCTGGCTATGGCTACACCTTC. Protein sequence: CAWSRGTPAGYGYTF.

The V gene is TRBV4-1, the J gene TRBJ1-3; D not resolved. CDR1 and CDR2 from the germline V gene are MGHRA and YSYEKL. The CDR3 is 15 residues long. Deletions cut 4 bases from V and 0 bases from J, with 10 bases between. The CDR3: CASSLRGDSGNTIYF. In nucleotides, the CDR3 is TGCGCCAGCAGCCTACGGGGAGACTCTGGAAACACCATATATTTT.

Points on this clone: This CDR3 is also generated by other DNA sequences in the sample. The chain has TRBV7-2 and TRBJ2-7; tentative D call: TRBD1 (6 bases). Germline values: CDR1 SGHTA, CDR2 FQGNSA. V shed 0 bases and J shed 3 bases, with 6 bases lying between them. The CDR3 consists of 13 residues. The CDR3 DNA is TGTGCCAGCAGCTTAGCAGGGGGCTACGAGCAGTACTTC. It yields the protein CASSLAGGYEQYF.

This chain connects TRBV2 to TRBJ1-1; 9 positions match TRBD1. The germline V gene has CDR1 SNHLY and CDR2 FYNNEI. Unmatched junction bases numbered 14, after V lost 11 bases and J lost 1 base. The CDR3 runs to 16 residues. CDR3 residues: CAALGDEDRGNTEAFF. The CDR3 coding sequence is TGTGCCGCGCTAGGGGACGAGGACAGGGGGAACACTGAAGCTTTCTTT.

This rearrangement joins TRBV5-6 to TRBJ2-7, with TRBD2 matching 7 bases. The germline CDR1 and CDR2 sequences are SGHDT and YYEEEE. With V trimmed by 2 bases and J by 3 bases, 17 bases remained unmatched. The CDR3 length is 18 residues. DNA of the CDR3: TGTGCCAGCAGCTTAGGCCGCCCCGGGGGAGGGGTCAACTACGAGCAGTACTTC. Amino acids: CASSLGRPGGGVNYEQYF.